The clone carrying this T cell receptor beta chain was detected many times. This sample was taken from a study of T cell repertoires in cytomegalovirus infection. TCRdb reprocessed the reads via MiXCR and lists one record per CDR3 protein. Among roughly 77,000 distinct CDR3 sequences, 4% were seen once, and the ten largest hold about 22%. Per the germline V gene, CDR1 is SGHAT and CDR2 is FQNNGV. Trimming at V came to 3 bases and at J to 6 bases, leaving 12 bases not matched to a gene. The CDR3 spans 16 residues. The V call is TRBV11-2, the J call TRBJ2-7; 9 bases are shared with TRBD1. The sequencing input was PBMCs. This sequence was found in a human donor in good health (CMV status not recorded). Some clones in this sample may be carry-over from other donors' samples. The CDR3 coding sequence is TGTGCCAGCAGCTTCATCATTGGACAGGGGCTTCGCGAGCAGTACTTC. This sequence encodes CASSFIIGQGLREQYF.